The 20 T cell receptor beta chains in this list originate from one sample, sequenced in a study of PD-1 blockade in classical Hodgkin lymphoma. There was relapse after autologous stem cell transplantation in every patient, and there was variation in brentuximab vedotin exposure. Produced via immunoSEQ multiplex PCR; TCRdb's table is partial and in-frame only. Of approximately 84,000 clones in the sample, 89% are singletons; the top ten hold roughly a fifth. The starting material was peripheral blood mononuclear cells (PBMCs), obtained at baseline. The source of these receptors is a human donor with classical Hodgkin lymphoma.

The V gene is TRBV27, the J gene TRBJ2-3; 10 positions match TRBD2. V shed 6 bases, J shed 2 bases, and the junction held 17 bases outside the gene matches. Germline V CDR1 and CDR2: MNHEY, SMNVEV (reference sequence). CDR3 length: 19 residues. CDR3 amino acids: CASSRISATSGINTDTQYF. CDR3 DNA: TGTGCCAGCAGCCGCATTTCGGCTACTAGCGGGATCAACACAGATACGCAGTATTTT.

The V gene is TRBV4-1, the J gene TRBJ2-6; the D gene is possibly TRBD1 (6 bases). Between the trimmed V and J ends, which lost 0 bases and 1 base, there was a span of 16 bases. The germline gives CDR1 MGHRA, CDR2 YSYEKL. The CDR3 is 19 amino acids. CDR3: CASSQDQTGFNSGANVLTF. The CDR3 nucleotides read TGCGCCAGCAGCCAAGATCAGACAGGTTTTAATTCTGGGGCCAACGTCCTGACTTTC.

This clone was seen just once. The chain joins TRBV27 to TRBJ2-2; D unresolved. Germline V gene lookup returns CDR1 MNHEY and CDR2 SMNVEV (reference sequence). V dropped 3 bases and J dropped 4 bases, with 0 bases sitting between them. CDR3 length: 11 residues. For the CDR3, the DNA is TGTGCCAGCAGTTTCACCGGGGAGCTGTTTTTT. Amino acids: CASSFTGELFF.

The chain carries TRBV5-1 and TRBJ1-1, with D unclear. With 4 bases removed from V and 1 base from J, the gap between germline ends came to 14 bases. The germline gives CDR1 SGHRS, CDR2 YFSETQ. The CDR3 covers 15 residues. The chain's CDR3 is CASSIREHKNTEAFF. DNA of the CDR3: TGCGCCAGCAGCATCCGGGAGCATAAGAACACTGAAGCTTTCTTT.

The CDR3 coding sequence is TGCGCCAGCAGTCCCGCCTACTCGACAGGAAATTGCTATGGCTACACCTTC. Translation: CASSPAYSTGNCYGYTF. The V call is TRBV23-1, the J call TRBJ1-2; possibly TRBD1 for D (6 bases). TRBV23-1 falls under the ORF class, with uncertain function. Between the trimmed V and J ends, which lost 4 bases and 4 bases, there was a span of 22 bases. The CDR3 length is 17 residues.

The V call is TRBV28, the J call TRBJ2-7; 9 positions match TRBD2. There are 17 residues in the CDR3. Germline V lookup: CDR1 MDHEN, CDR2 SYDVKM. V lost 5 bases to trimming and J lost 0 bases; unmatched junction nucleotides: 11. The CDR3 region is CASSPPDGLANSYEQYF. CDR3 coding DNA: TGTGCCAGCAGTCCACCCGACGGACTAGCGAACTCCTACGAGCAGTACTTC.

This chain links TRBV11-2 with TRBJ2-7; D not resolved. The CDR3 is 13 residues long. Trimming removed 3 bases from V and 2 bases from J, with 8 bases in between. Germline V gene data show CDR1 as SGHAT and CDR2 as FQNNGV. The CDR3 coding sequence is TGTGCCAGCAGCTTGGGGTCCCCCTACGAGCAGTACTTC. Its protein product is CASSLGSPYEQYF.

This chain uses TRBV6-5 with TRBJ2-7; D might be TRBD1 (6 bases). This CDR3 is 16 amino acids long. Trimming took off 0 bases at V and 1 base at J, with 13 bases between the two ends. CDR1 and CDR2 (germline): MNHEY, SVGAGI. The CDR3 DNA sequence: TGTGCCAGCAGTTACTCGGGGGCATTATCGTCCTACGAGCAGTACTTC. Protein product: CASSYSGALSSYEQYF.

The rearrangement uses TRBV18 and TRBJ1-1, with a weak D call TRBD1 (5 bases). V was pared by 2 bases and J by 1 base, with 8 bases between. This CDR3 spans 14 amino acids. CDR1 and CDR2 (germline): KGHSH, LQKENI. The CDR3 spells CASSPGGKNTEAFF. The CDR3 region has the DNA TGTGCCAGCTCACCAGGGGGGAAGAACACTGAAGCTTTCTTT.

The chain employs TRBV19 and TRBJ1-1, with D unclear. In germline, CDR1 is LNHDA, CDR2 SQIVND (reference sequence). The CDR3 is 14 residues long. V gave up 5 bases and J gave up 1 base, with 11 bases separating them. CDR3 DNA: TGTGCCAGTAGTCGGTCTGTCAGGAACACTGAAGCTTTCTTT. This translates into CASSRSVRNTEAFF.

CDR3 bases: TGCGCCAGCAGTGAGGACAGGGCGAATGAAAAACTGTTTTTT. It specifies CASSEDRANEKLFF. The chain employs TRBV10-2 and TRBJ1-4; 7 nucleotides align to TRBD1. The V segment lost 2 bases and the J segment 5 bases; nucleotides outside the gene matches: 2. This CDR3 has 14 amino acids. CDR1 is WSHSY, CDR2 SAAADI, per germline.

The chain combines TRBV10-3 with TRBJ2-7; perhaps TRBD2 as D (6 bases). The germline V and J ends were trimmed by 0 bases and 6 bases, with 15 bases remaining between them. This CDR3 is built from 15 residues. The germline CDR1 and CDR2 sequences are ENHRY and SYGVKD. The CDR3 bases are TGTGCCATCAGTGAGTCGTTAAGGACTACCCTCGAGCAGTACTTC. The encoded protein is CAISESLRTTLEQYF.

This chain joins TRBV27 and TRBJ1-2, with D tentatively TRBD1 (5 bases). Trimming shortened V by 0 bases and J by 5 bases, and 16 bases separated the two germline ends. The CDR3 spans 16 residues. CDR1 and CDR2 from the germline V gene are MNHEY and SMNVEV (reference sequence). The CDR3 coding sequence is TGTGCCAGCAGTTTATCGTCCGGGGGTGGGGGTTATGGCTACACCTTC. It translates to CASSLSSGGGGYGYTF.

In its sample, this clone was seen a few times. The chain joins TRBV6-5 to TRBJ1-1, with 7 nucleotides matching TRBD1. Germline CDR1 reads MNHEY; CDR2 reads SVGAGI. This CDR3 has 14 residues. V shed 5 bases, J shed 0 bases, and the junction held 3 bases outside the gene matches. Here the CDR3 reads CASSGTALNTEAFF. CDR3 in DNA: TGTGCCAGCAGTGGGACAGCTTTGAACACTGAAGCTTTCTTT.

V is TRBV18 and J is TRBJ2-6; no clear D. Germline loops: CDR1 KGHSH, CDR2 LQKENI. The CDR3 covers 14 residues. The V end was cut by 6 bases, the J end by 0 bases, with 6 bases between. CDR3 coding DNA: TGTGCCAGCTCGTCGGGCTCTGGGGCCAACGTCCTGACTTTC. Protein: CASSSGSGANVLTF.

This clone is labeled as medium-sized. This sample also contains other DNA sequences that code for the same CDR3. The chain carries TRBV7-6 and TRBJ2-7, with 9 bases identical to TRBD1. Trimming cost V 3 bases and J 2 bases; bases outside gene matches: 5. Germline lookup yields CDR1 SGHVS and CDR2 FNYEAQ. The CDR3 covers 15 residues. The CDR3 protein is CASSFGTGLTYEQYF. For the CDR3, the DNA is TGTGCCAGCAGCTTCGGGACAGGGCTGACCTACGAGCAGTACTTC.

The chain links TRBV19 to TRBJ2-4; 7 nucleotides align to TRBD2. The germline V gene has CDR1 LNHDA and CDR2 SQIVND (reference sequence). V lost 1 base and J lost 3; bases outside the gene matches: 0. The CDR3 contains 14 residues. Here the CDR3 reads CASSIGTSKNIQYF. In DNA, the CDR3 is TGTGCCAGTAGTATAGGGACTAGCAAAAACATTCAGTACTTC.

Only one count was recorded for this clone. The V call is TRBV20-1, the J call TRBJ2-1; D ambiguous. V lost 7 bases and J lost 2, with 3 bases in between. Germline values: CDR1 DFQATT, CDR2 SNEGSKA (reference sequence). This CDR3 has 10 amino acids. CDR3 nucleotides: TGCAGTGTTGCCTACAATGAGCAGTTCTTC. Amino acid sequence: CSVAYNEQFF.

The gene calls are TRBV19 and TRBJ1-3; 8 bases are shared with TRBD1. The CDR3 loop spans 17 amino acids. Germline lookup yields CDR1 LNHDA and CDR2 SQIVND (reference sequence). J lost 5 bases, V lost 7 bases, and 16 bases had no gene match. The CDR3 here is CASISRSEQGARNTIYF. CDR3 nucleotides: TGTGCCAGTATTTCGCGGAGCGAGCAGGGGGCAAGAAACACCATATATTTT. The variable domain in full, with the rest retrieved from reference TRBV19 and TRBJ1-3, is DGGITQSPKYLFRKEGQNVTLSCEQNLNHDAMYWYRQDPGQGLRLIYYSQIVNDFQKGDIAEGYSVSREKKESFPLTVTSAQKNPTAFYLCASISRSEQGARNTIYFGEGSWLTVV.

The chain uses TRBV2 and TRBJ2-5, with D perhaps matching TRBD1 (6 bases). Germline values: CDR1 SNHLY, CDR2 FYNNEI. This CDR3 is built from 15 residues. V was shortened by 7 bases and J by 5 bases, with 20 bases between the two germline ends. DNA for the CDR3: TGTGCCAGCATCCGAGGGGGTTTTTACAGGGAGACCCAGTACTTC. This codes for CASIRGGFYRETQYF.